The 17 T cell receptor beta chains given below trace back to one sample, sequenced in a study of blood T cell repertoires in COVID-19. Clones were sequenced by immunoSEQ multiplex PCR, and TCRdb holds only the in-frame ones, with some missing. The sample gives fewer than 150,000 clones, approximately 87% of which show up once; around 3.9% is in the top ten. Sequencing input: PBMCs or T cells enriched from blood (not recorded which). All receptors derive from a man aged 50 to 59 in a cohort exposed to, infected with or recovered from COVID-19 (not recorded which).

This clone was recorded only once. This sequence joins TRBV5-1 and TRBJ2-7; TRBD2 matches 7 bases. J lost 3 bases, V lost 3 bases, and 21 bases had no gene match. The CDR3 runs to 19 residues. Germline loops: CDR1 SGHRS, CDR2 YFSETQ. The CDR3 coding sequence is TGCGCCAGCAGCTCCACCCGGGGGGATGAGGGACTGCCGGTCTACGAGCAGTACTTC. Encoded protein: CASSSTRGDEGLPVYEQYF.

The chain couples TRBV10-3 to TRBJ1-2; 7 bases line up with TRBD1. V trimming: 0 bases; J trimming: 2 bases; junction bases outside the gene matches: 3. The CDR3 is 15 residues long. Germline V gene sequence: CDR1 ENHRY, CDR2 SYGVKD. Written as DNA, the CDR3 is TGTGCCATCAGTGAGTCGAGAGGGGGCAACTATGGCTACACCTTC. The encoded protein is CAISESRGGNYGYTF.

This clone occurred once. The genes are TRBV29-1 and TRBJ2-7; D is possibly TRBD1 or TRBD2 (7 bases each). CDR3 length equals 13 residues. Germline V gene lookup returns CDR1 SQVTM and CDR2 ANQGSEA. The V gene lost 7 bases and the J gene lost 3 bases, with 16 bases spanning the gap. This CDR3 reads CSAGGGLDYEQYF. As DNA, the CDR3 is TGCAGCGCAGGGGGGGGGTTGGACTACGAGCAGTACTTC.

V is TRBV4-1 and J is TRBJ2-4; 14 bases are shared with TRBD2. Germline V gene lookup returns CDR1 MGHRA and CDR2 YSYEKL. Trimming cost V 2 bases and J 8 bases; bases outside gene matches: 2. The CDR3 extends over 15 amino acids. The CDR3 is CASSQTGLAGDIQYF. CDR3 coding DNA: TGCGCCAGCAGCCAAACGGGACTAGCGGGGGACATTCAGTACTTC.

The chain recombines TRBV30 with TRBJ1-6, with 8 bases that match TRBD1. Trimming took 5 bases from V and 7 from J; bases not matched to a gene: 4. The CDR3 has 13 residues. Per the germline V gene, CDR1 is GTSNPN and CDR2 is SVGIG (reference sequence). CDR3 sequence (DNA): TGTGCCTGGGCAGGGGGCCTCAATTCACCCCTCCACTTT. It encodes CAWAGGLNSPLHF.

The rearrangement joins TRBV29-1 to TRBJ2-7; D is ambiguous. Trimming left V 7 bases short and J 1 base short, with 8 bases between. This CDR3 is built from 11 residues. From germline, CDR1 is SQVTM and CDR2 ANQGSEA. The CDR3 DNA is TGCAGCGCGTCCAAATCCTACGAGCAGTACTTC. Its translation: CSASKSYEQYF.

This sequence joins TRBV18 and TRBJ2-7; maybe TRBD1 (6 bases). V was shortened by 1 base and J by 12 bases, with 16 bases between the two germline ends. Per the germline V gene, CDR1 is KGHSH and CDR2 is LQKENI. The CDR3 sequence is 13 residues long. The chain's CDR3 is CASSPQRDNPPYF. Here the CDR3 DNA reads TGTGCCAGCTCACCACAACGGGACAACCCCCCGTACTTC.

This chain joins TRBV4-3 and TRBJ1-2, with 10 bases aligning to TRBD1. V lost 0 bases and J lost 8; bases outside the gene matches: 12. Germline V gene sequence: CDR1 LGHNA, CDR2 YSLEER. This CDR3 comprises 17 residues. CDR3 nucleotide sequence: TGCGCCAGCAGCCAAGATAGGACAGGGGGAAGCGTAGTGGGCTACACCTTC. Its translation: CASSQDRTGGSVVGYTF.

The V call is TRBV23-1, the J call TRBJ2-7; TRBD2 agrees at 14 bases. TRBV23-1 is designated an ORF whose function remains uncertain. CDR3 length: 17 amino acids. The V segment lost 3 bases and the J segment 5 bases; nucleotides outside the gene matches: 9. The CDR3 loop reads CASSQNKPGLAGDEQYF. CDR3 bases: TGCGCCAGCAGTCAGAACAAGCCGGGACTAGCGGGAGACGAGCAGTACTTC.

The chain has TRBV2 and TRBJ1-3; D uncertain. V lost 4 bases to trimming and J lost 1 base, with 8 bases between them. This CDR3 comprises 14 residues. CDR1 is SNHLY, CDR2 FYNNEI, per germline. The DNA for the CDR3 is TGTGCCAGCAGTGTAAAGACATCTGGAAACACCATATATTTT. Amino acids: CASSVKTSGNTIYF. Variable domain in full (rest from reference TRBV2 and TRBJ1-3): EPEVTQTPSHQVTQMGQEVILRCVPISNHLYFYWYRQILGQKVEFLVSFYNNEISEKSEIFDDQFSVERPDGSNFTLKIRSTKLEDSAMYFCASSVKTSGNTIYFGEGSWLTVV.

The rearrangement links TRBV3-1 (or the pseudogene TRBV3-2) to TRBJ1-2; the D is unclear. The CDR3 sequence is 14 residues long. The ends were cut back, 1 base at V and 5 bases at J, with 11 bases in the middle. The germline gives CDR1 LGHDT, CDR2 YNNKEL (reference sequence). CDR3 in amino acids: CASSQAGGSYGYTF. CDR3 sequence (DNA): TGTGCCAGCAGCCAAGCGGGTGGGAGTTATGGCTACACCTTC.

Only a few counts were recorded for this clone. The chain uses TRBV7-9 and TRBJ1-5; 7 bases are a match to TRBD1. CDR3 size: 15 residues. The trim removed 5 bases at V and 3 bases at J, leaving 7 bases unmatched. Germline lookup yields CDR1 SEHNR and CDR2 FQNEAQ (reference sequence). CDR3 coding DNA: TGTGCCAGCAGCCCCCTGACAGGGTACAATCAGCCCCAGCATTTT. Translating it yields CASSPLTGYNQPQHF.

V usage is TRBV18 and J usage is TRBJ1-1; D is perhaps TRBD1 (6 bases). V was pared by 3 bases and J by 2 bases, with 13 bases between. CDR3 length equals 15 residues. From germline, CDR1 is KGHSH and CDR2 LQKENI. As DNA, the CDR3 is TGTGCCAGCTCACCCCAGGGGTGGTTAAACACTGAAGCTTTCTTT. Translation: CASSPQGWLNTEAFF.

The genes are TRBV19 and TRBJ1-6; D may be TRBD1 (6 bases). The CDR3 consists of 13 residues. Germline assignment: CDR1 LNHDA and CDR2 SQIVND (reference sequence). Trimming left V 3 bases short and J 10 bases short, with 10 bases between. CDR3 protein: CASSIAGASPLHF. The CDR3 DNA reads as TGTGCCAGTAGTATCGCAGGGGCATCACCCCTCCACTTT.

V and J are TRBV5-1 and TRBJ2-3, with 12 bases lining up with TRBD2. Germline V gives CDR1 SGHRS, CDR2 YFSETQ. CDR3 length: 15 residues. The ends lost 8 bases at V and 4 bases at J; junction bases unmatched: 8. The CDR3, as DNA: TGCGCCAGAAGGCCACTAGCGGGGGGAGCAGATACGCAGTATTTT. Amino acids: CARRPLAGGADTQYF. Together with reference TRBV5-1 and TRBJ2-3, the CDR3 gives the full variable domain: KAGVTQTPRYLIKTRGQQVTLSCSPISGHRSVSWYQQTPGQGLQFLFEYFSETQRNKGNFPGRFSGRQFSNSRSEMNVSTLELGDSALYLCARRPLAGGADTQYFGPGTRLTVL.

The rearrangement joins TRBV5-1 to TRBJ2-1; 10 nucleotides match TRBD2. The V segment lost 4 bases and the J segment 4 bases; nucleotides outside the gene matches: 11. The CDR3 length is 17 residues. The germline gives CDR1 SGHRS, CDR2 YFSETQ. This chain's CDR3 is CASSRQGIAGGYNEQFF. The CDR3 DNA reads as TGCGCCAGCAGCCGACAGGGAATAGCGGGAGGTTACAATGAGCAGTTCTTC.

The rearrangement uses TRBV30 and TRBJ1-5; TRBD1 matches at 8 bases. The CDR3 spans 13 residues. Germline V gene data show CDR1 as GTSNPN and CDR2 as SVGIG (reference sequence). V was pared by 3 bases and J by 2 bases, with 0 bases of the junction left unmatched. Written as DNA, the CDR3 is TGTGCCTGGAGGGGACAGGGCAATCAGCCCCAGCATTTT. It yields the protein CAWRGQGNQPQHF.